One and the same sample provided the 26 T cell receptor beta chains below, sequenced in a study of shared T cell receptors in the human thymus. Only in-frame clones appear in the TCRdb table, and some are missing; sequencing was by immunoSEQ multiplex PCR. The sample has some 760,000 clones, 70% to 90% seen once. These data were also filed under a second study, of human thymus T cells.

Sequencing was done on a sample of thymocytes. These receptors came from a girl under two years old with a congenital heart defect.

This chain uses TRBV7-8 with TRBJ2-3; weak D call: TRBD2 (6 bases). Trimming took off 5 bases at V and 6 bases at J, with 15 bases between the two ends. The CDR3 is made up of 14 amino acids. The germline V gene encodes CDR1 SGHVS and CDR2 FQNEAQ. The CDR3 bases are TGTGCCAGCAGCCCAACCGGAAGCGGGGATACGCAGTATTTT. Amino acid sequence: CASSPTGSGDTQYF.

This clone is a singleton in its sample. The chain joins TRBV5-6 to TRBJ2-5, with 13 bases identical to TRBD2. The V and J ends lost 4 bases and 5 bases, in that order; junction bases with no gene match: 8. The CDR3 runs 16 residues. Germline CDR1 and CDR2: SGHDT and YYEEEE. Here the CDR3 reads CASSAGLAGAGETQYF. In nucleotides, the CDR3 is TGTGCCAGCAGCGCCGGACTAGCGGGGGCAGGGGAGACCCAGTACTTC.

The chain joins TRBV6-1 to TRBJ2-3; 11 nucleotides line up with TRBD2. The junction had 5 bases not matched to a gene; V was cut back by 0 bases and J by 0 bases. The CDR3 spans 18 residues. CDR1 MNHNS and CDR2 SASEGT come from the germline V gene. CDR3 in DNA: TGTGCCAGCAGTGAAGCCTTGAGACTAGCGGGGAGCACAGATACGCAGTATTTT. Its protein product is CASSEALRLAGSTDTQYF.

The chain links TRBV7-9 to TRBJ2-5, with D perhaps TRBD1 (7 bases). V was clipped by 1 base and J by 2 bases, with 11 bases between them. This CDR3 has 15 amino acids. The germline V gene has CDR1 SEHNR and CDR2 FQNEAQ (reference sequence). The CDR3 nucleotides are TGTGCCAGCAGCTTAGTGGGGGGACAGCAAGAGACCCAGTACTTC. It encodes CASSLVGGQQETQYF.

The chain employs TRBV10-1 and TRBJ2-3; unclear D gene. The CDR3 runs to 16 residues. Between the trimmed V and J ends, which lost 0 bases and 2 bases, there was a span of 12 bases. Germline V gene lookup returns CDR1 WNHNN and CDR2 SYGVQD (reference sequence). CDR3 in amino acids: CASSESVCGTTDTQYF. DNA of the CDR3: TGCGCCAGCAGTGAGTCGGTCTGCGGCACCACAGATACGCAGTATTTT.

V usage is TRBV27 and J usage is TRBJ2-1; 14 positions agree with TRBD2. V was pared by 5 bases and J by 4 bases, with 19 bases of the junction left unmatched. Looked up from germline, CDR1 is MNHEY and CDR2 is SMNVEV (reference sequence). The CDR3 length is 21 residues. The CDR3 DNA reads TGTGCCAGCAGTCCGAAAGGACTAGCGGGGGGCGAATCGAGATTGTACAATGAGCAGTTCTTC. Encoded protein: CASSPKGLAGGESRLYNEQFF.

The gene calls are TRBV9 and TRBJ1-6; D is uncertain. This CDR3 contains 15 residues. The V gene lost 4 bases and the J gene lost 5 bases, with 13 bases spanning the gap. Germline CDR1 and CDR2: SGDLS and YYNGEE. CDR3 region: CASSLFREDNSPLHF. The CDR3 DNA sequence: TGTGCCAGCAGCTTATTCCGGGAAGATAATTCACCCCTCCACTTT.

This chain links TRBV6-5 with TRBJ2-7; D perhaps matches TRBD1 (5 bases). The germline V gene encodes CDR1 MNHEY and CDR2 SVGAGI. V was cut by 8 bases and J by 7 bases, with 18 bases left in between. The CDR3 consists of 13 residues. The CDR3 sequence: CASLGHYGSEQYF. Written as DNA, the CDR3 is TGTGCCAGCCTAGGACACTACGGTAGTGAGCAGTACTTC.

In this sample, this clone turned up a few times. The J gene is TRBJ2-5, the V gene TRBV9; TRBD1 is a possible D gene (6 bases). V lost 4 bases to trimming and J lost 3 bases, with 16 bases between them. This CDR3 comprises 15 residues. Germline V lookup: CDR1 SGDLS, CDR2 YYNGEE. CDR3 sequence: CASSRQGTNKETQYF. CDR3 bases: TGTGCCAGCAGCCGCCAGGGGACAAACAAAGAGACCCAGTACTTC.

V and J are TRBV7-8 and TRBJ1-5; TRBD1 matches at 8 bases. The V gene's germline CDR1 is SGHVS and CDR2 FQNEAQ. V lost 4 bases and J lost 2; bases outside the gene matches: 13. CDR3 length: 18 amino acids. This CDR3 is CASSSRQGRKYGNQPQHF. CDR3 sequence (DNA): TGTGCCAGCAGCTCCCGACAGGGGAGAAAATATGGCAATCAGCCCCAGCATTTT.

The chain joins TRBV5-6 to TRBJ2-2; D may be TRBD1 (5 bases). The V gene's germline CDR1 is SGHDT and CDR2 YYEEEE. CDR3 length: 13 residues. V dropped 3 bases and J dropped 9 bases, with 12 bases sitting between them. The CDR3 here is CASSYGRTRELFF. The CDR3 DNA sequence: TGTGCCAGCAGCTACGGGCGGACACGGGAGCTGTTTTTT.

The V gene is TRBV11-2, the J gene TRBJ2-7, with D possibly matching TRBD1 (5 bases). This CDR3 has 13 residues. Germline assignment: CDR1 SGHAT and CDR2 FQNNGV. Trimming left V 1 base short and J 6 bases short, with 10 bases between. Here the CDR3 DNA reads TGTGCCAGCAGCTTAGGGGGCCGGGCCGAGCAGTACTTC. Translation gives CASSLGGRAEQYF.

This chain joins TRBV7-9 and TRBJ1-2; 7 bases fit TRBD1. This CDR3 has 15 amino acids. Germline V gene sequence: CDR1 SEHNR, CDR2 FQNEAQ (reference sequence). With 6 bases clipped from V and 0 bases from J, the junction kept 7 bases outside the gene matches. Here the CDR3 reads CASRSGQHSNYGYTF. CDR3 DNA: TGTGCCAGCAGATCGGGACAGCATTCTAACTATGGCTACACCTTC.

CDR3 in DNA: TGTGCCACCAGCAGGCCGCGATCTAACCGCAGGCGTCGCTACACCTTC. Translating it yields CATSRPRSNRRRRYTF. The V gene is TRBV15, the J gene TRBJ1-2; D gene ambiguous. V was trimmed by 3 bases and J by 9 bases, leaving 23 bases between them. The CDR3 runs 16 residues. Per germline, CDR1 LNHNV and CDR2 YYDKDF (reference sequence).

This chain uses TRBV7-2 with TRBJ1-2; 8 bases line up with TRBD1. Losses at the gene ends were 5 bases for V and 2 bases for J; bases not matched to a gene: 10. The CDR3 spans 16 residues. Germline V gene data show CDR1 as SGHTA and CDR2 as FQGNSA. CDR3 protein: CASSTPTGALNYGYTF. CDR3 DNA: TGTGCCAGCAGCACTCCGACAGGGGCCCTCAACTATGGCTACACCTTC.

CDR3 DNA: TGCGCCAGCAGCCCGACCTTTGGGGAAGGGAGGCAGCCCCAGCATTTT. Its translation is CASSPTFGEGRQPQHF. This chain joins TRBV4-1 and TRBJ1-5; no clear D. Germline assignment: CDR1 MGHRA and CDR2 YSYEKL. This CDR3 is 16 amino acids long. The ends were cut back, 4 bases at V and 7 bases at J, with 20 bases in the middle.

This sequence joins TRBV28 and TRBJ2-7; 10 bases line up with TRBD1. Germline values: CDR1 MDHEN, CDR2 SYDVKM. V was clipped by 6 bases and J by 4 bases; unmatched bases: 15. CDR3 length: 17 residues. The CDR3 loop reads CASSLYRDRGSIYEQYF. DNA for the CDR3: TGTGCCAGCAGCCTCTACCGGGACAGGGGTAGTATATACGAGCAGTACTTC.

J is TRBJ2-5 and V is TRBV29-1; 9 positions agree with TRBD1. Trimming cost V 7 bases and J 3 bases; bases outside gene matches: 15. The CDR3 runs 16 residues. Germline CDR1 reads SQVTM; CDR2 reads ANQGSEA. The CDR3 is CSGMQTTGTGKETQYF. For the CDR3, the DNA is TGCAGCGGAATGCAAACTACCGGGACAGGGAAAGAGACCCAGTACTTC. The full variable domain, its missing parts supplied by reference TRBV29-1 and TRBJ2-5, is SAVISQKPSRDICQRGTSLTIQCQVDSQVTMMFWYRQQPGQSLTLIATANQGSEATYESGFVIDKFPISRPNLTFSTLTVSNMSPEDSSIYLCSGMQTTGTGKETQYFGPGTRLLVL.

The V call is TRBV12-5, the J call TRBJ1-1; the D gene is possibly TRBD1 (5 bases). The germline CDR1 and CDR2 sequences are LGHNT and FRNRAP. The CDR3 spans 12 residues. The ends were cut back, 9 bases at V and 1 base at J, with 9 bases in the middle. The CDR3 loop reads CARDTGNTEAFF. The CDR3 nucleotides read TGTGCTAGGGATACAGGGAACACTGAAGCTTTCTTT.

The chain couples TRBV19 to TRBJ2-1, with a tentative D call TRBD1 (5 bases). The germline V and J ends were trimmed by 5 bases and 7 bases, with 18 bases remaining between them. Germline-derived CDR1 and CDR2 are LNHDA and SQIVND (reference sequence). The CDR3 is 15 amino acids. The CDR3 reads CASSWGRDSPNEQFF. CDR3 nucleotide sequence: TGTGCCAGTAGTTGGGGCAGGGATTCCCCAAATGAGCAGTTCTTC.

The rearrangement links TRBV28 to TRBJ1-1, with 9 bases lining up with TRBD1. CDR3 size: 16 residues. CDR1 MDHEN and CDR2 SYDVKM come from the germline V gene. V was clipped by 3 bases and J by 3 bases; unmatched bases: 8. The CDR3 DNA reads TGTGCCAGCAGTTTTGAACAGGGGGCGAGGGACACTGAAGCTTTCTTT. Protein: CASSFEQGARDTEAFF.

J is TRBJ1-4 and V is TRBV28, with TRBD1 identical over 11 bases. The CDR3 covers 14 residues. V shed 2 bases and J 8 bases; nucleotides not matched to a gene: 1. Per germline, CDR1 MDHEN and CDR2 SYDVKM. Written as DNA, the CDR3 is TGTGCCAGCAGTTTAGGGACAGGGGGGGAAAAACTGTTTTTT. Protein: CASSLGTGGEKLFF. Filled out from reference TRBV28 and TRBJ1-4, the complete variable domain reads DVKVTQSSRYLVKRTGEKVFLECVQDMDHENMFWYRQDPGLGLRLIYFSYDVKMKEKGDIPEGYSVSREKKERFSLILESASTNQTSMYLCASSLGTGGEKLFFGSGTQLSVL.

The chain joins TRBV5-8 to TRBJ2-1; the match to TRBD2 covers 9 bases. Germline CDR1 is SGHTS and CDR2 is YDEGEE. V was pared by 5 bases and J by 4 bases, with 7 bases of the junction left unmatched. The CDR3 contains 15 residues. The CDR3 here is CASSCAGGSYNEQFF. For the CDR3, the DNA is TGTGCCAGCAGTTGTGCGGGGGGGTCATACAATGAGCAGTTCTTC.

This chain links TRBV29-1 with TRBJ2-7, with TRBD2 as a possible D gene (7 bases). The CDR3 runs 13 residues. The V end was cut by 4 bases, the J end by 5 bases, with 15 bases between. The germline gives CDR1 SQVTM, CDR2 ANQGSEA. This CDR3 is CSVVGGAADEQYF. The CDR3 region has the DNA TGCAGCGTTGTTGGGGGGGCAGCGGACGAGCAGTACTTC.

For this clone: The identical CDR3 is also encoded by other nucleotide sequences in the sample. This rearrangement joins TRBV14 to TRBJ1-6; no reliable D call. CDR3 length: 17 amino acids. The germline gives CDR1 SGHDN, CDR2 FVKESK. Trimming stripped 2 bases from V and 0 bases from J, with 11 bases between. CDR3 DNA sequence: TGTGCCAGCAGCCAACCCGAAGGGAGCTCCTATAATTCACCCCTCCACTTT. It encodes CASSQPEGSSYNSPLHF.

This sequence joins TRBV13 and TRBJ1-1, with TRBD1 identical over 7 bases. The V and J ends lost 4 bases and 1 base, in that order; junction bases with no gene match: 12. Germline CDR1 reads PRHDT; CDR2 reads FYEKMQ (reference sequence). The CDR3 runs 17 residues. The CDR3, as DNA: TGTGCCAGCAGCTCCGGACAGGCCCAAAAATCGAACACTGAAGCTTTCTTT. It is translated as CASSSGQAQKSNTEAFF.